This section outlines one T cell receptor beta chain sequence together with its context. Its antigen is still unknown. This entry comes from a study of cytomegalovirus exposure and HLA in healthy donors. General observations from the study: Specificity of three CMV-associated chains for CMV antigens was verified in vitro. In the 120 validation repertoires, under 95% of cluster scores exceeded 0, per a later analysis. The investigators catalogued 164 TCR beta chains as cytomegalovirus-associated.

Only in-frame clones appear in the TCRdb table, and some are missing; sequencing was by immunoSEQ multiplex PCR. The data contain about 200,000 clones, over 80% of them singletons. The donors were members of the validation cohort, which comprised 100 to 150 subjects and was separate from the first cohort of 600 to 850 subjects. CDR3 size: 14 residues. The ends lost 4 bases at V and 11 bases at J; junction bases unmatched: 11. CDR1 SGDLS and CDR2 YYNGEE come from the germline V gene. This clonotype was sampled from a woman aged 18-30 years in good health and CMV-seronegative. The V and J genes are TRBV9 and TRBJ1-1; TRBD1 aligns across 10 bases. The sample comprised PBMCs. This chain's CDR3 is CASSSPGTGARAFF. The CDR3 DNA follows: TGTGCCAGCAGCTCTCCCGGGACAGGGGCAAGGGCTTTCTTT.